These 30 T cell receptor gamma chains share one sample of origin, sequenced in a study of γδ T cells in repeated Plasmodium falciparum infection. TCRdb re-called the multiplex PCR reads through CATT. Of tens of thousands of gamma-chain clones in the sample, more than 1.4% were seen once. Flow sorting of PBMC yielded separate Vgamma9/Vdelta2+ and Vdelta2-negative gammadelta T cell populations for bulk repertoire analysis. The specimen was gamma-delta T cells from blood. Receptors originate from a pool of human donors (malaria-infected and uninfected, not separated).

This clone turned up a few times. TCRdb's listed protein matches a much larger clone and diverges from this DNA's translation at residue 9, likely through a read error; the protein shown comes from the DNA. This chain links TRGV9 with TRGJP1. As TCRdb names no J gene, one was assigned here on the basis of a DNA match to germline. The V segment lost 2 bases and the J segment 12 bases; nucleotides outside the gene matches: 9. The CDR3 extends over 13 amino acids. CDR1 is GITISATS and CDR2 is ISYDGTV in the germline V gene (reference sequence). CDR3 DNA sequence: TGTGCCTTGTGGGAGGGCCCAGGTGGGTTCAAGATATTT. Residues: CALWEGPGGFKIF.

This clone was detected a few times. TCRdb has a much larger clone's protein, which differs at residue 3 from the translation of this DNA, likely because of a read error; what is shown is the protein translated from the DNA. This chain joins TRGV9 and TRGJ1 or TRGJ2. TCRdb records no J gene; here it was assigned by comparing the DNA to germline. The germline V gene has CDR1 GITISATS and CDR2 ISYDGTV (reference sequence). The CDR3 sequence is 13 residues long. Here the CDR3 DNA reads TGTGCCATGTGGGAGAAGCGGAATTATAAGAAACTCTTT. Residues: CAMWEKRNYKKLF.

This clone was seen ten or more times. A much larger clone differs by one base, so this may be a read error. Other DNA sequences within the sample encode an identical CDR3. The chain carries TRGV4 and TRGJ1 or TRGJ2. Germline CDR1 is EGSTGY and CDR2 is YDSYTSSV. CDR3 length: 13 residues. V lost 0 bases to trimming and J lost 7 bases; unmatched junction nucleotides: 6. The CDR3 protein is CATWDGLYYKKLF. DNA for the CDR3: TGTGCCACCTGGGATGGGCTTTACTATAAGAAACTCTTT.

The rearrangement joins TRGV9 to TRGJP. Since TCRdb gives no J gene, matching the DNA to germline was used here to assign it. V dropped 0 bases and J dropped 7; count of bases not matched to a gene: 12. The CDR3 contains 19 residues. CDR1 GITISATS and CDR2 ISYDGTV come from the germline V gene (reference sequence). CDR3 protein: CALWEVEEVPELGKKIKVF. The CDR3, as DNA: TGTGCCTTGTGGGAGGTGGAGGAGGTGCCCGAGTTGGGCAAAAAAATCAAGGTATTT.

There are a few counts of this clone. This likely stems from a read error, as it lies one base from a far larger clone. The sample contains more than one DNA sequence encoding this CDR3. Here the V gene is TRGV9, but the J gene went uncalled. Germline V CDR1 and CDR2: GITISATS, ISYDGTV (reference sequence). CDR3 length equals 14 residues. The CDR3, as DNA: TGTGCCTTGTGGGAGGGAGCCAATTATTATAAAAAACTCTTT. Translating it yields CALWEGANYYKKLF.

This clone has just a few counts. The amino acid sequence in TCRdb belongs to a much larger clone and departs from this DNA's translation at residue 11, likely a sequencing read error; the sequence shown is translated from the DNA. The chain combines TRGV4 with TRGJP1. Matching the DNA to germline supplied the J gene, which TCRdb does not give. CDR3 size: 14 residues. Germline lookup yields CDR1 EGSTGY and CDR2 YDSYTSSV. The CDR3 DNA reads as TGTGCCACCTGGGATGTTACCACTGGTTGGTCCAAGATATTT. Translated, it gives CATWDVTTGWSKIF.

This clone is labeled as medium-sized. The CDR3 DNA sequence: TGTGCCTTGTGGGAGGCCGAGAATTATTATAAGAAACTCTTT. This encodes CALWEAENYYKKLF. This chain links TRGV9 with TRGJ1 or TRGJ2. The germline V gene encodes CDR1 GITISATS and CDR2 ISYDGTV (reference sequence). The V segment lost 2 bases and the J segment 0 bases; nucleotides outside the gene matches: 4. CDR3 length: 14 residues.

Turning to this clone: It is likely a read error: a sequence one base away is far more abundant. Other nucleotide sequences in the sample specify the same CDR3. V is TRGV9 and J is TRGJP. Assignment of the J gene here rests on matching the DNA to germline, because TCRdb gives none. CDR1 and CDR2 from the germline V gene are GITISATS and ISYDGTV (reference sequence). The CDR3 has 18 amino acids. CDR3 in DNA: TGTGCCCTGTGGGAGGTGGAGATGAGAGAGTTGGGCAAAAAAATCAAGGTATTT. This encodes CALWEVEMRELGKKIKVF.

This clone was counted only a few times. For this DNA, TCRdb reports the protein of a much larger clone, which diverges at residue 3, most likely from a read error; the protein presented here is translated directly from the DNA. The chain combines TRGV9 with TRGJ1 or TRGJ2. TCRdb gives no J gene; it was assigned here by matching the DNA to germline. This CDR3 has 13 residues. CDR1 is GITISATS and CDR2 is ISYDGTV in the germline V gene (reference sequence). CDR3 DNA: TGTGCCATGTGGGACTCCCCGTGGTATAAGAAACTCTTT. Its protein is CAMWDSPWYKKLF.

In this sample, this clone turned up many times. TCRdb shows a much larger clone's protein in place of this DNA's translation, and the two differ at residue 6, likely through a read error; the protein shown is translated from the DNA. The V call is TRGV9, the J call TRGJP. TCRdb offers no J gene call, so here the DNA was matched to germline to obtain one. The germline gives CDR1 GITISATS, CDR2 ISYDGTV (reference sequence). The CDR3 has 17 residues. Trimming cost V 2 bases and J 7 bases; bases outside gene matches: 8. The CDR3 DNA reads TGTGCCTTGTGGGAGGCGGTATCCGAGTTGGGCAAAAAAATCAAGGTATTT. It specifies CALWEAVSELGKKIKVF.

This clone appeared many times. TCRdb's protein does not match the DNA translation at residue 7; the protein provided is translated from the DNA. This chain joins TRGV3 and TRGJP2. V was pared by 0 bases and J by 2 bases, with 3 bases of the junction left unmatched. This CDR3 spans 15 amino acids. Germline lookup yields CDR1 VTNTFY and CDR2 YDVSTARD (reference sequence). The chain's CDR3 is CATWDRHSSDWIKTF. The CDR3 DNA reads TGTGCCACCTGGGACAGGCACAGTAGTGATTGGATCAAGACGTTT.

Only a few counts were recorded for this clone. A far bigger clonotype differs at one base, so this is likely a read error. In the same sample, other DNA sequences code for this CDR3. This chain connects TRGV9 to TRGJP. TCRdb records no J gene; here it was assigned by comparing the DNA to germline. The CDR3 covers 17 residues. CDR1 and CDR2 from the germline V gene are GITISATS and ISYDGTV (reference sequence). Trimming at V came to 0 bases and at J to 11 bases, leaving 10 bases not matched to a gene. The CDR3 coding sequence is TGTGCCTTGTGGGAGGTGTTAGGTGAGCTGGGCAAAAAAATCAAGGTATTT. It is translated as CALWEVLGELGKKIKVF.

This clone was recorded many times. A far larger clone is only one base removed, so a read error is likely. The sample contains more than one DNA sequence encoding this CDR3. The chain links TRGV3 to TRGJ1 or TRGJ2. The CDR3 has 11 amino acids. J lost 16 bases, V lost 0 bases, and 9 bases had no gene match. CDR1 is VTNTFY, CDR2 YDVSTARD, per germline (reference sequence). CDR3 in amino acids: CATWDRPRKLF. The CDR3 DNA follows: TGTGCCACCTGGGACAGGCCAAGGAAGCTCTTT.

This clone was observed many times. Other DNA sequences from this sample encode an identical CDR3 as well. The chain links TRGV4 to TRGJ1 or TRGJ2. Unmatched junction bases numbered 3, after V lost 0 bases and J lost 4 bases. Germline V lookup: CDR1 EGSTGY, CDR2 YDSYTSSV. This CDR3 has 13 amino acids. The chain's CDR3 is CATWDGPYYKKLF. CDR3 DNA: TGTGCCACCTGGGATGGGCCGTATTATAAGAAACTCTTT.

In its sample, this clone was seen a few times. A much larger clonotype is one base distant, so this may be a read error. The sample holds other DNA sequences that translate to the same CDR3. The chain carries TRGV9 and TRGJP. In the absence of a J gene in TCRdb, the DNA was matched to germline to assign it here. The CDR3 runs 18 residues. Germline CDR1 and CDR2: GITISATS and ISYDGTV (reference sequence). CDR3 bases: TGTGCCCTGTGGGACTCAGACCAGCAAGAGTTGGGCAAAAAAATCAAGGTATTT. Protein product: CALWDSDQQELGKKIKVF.

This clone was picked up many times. The CDR3 loop reads CALWEVDKKLF. CDR3 coding DNA: TGTGCCTTGTGGGAGGTTGATAAGAAACTCTTT. The chain links TRGV9 to TRGJ1 or TRGJ2. CDR1 is GITISATS and CDR2 is ISYDGTV in the germline V gene (reference sequence). This CDR3 comprises 11 residues. The V segment lost 1 base and the J segment 8 bases; nucleotides outside the gene matches: 2.

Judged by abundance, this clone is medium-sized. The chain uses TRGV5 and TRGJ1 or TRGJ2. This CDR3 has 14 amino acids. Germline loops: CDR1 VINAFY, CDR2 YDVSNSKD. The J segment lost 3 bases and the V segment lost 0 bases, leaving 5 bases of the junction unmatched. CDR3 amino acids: CATWDRPGYYKKLF. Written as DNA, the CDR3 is TGTGCCACCTGGGACAGGCCGGGTTATTATAAGAAACTCTTT.

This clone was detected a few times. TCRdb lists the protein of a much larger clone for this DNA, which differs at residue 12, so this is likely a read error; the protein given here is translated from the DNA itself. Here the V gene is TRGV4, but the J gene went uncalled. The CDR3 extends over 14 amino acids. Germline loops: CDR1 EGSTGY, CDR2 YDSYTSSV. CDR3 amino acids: CATWAEATGWFEIF. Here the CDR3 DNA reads TGTGCCACCTGGGCGGAGGCCACTGGTTGGTTCGAGATATTT.

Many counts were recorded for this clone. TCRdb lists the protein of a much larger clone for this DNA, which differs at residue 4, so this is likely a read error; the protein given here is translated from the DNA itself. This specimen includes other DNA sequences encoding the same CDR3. CDR3 DNA: TGTGCCACCCGGGATGTGAAACTCTTT. Translation gives CATRDVKLF. The chain has TRGV4 and TRGJ1 or TRGJ2. Since TCRdb gives no J gene, matching the DNA to germline was used here to assign it. The CDR3 loop spans 9 amino acids. CDR1 is EGSTGY and CDR2 is YDSYTSSV in the germline V gene.

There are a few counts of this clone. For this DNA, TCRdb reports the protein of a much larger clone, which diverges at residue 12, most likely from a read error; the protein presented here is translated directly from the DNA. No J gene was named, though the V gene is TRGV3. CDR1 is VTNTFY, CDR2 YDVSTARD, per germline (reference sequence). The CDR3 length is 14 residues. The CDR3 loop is CATWDSLYYYKELF. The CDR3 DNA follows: TGTGCCACCTGGGACAGCCTTTATTATTATAAGGAACTCTTT.

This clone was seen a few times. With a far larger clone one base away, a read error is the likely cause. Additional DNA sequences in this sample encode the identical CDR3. The chain's CDR3 is CALWEVIRAEGLGKKIKVF. CDR3 nucleotide sequence: TGTGCCTTGTGGGAGGTGATAAGAGCCGAAGGGCTGGGCAAAAAAATCAAGGTATTT. The chain employs TRGV9 and TRGJP. As TCRdb names no J gene, one was assigned here on the basis of a DNA match to germline. The CDR3 spans 19 residues. With 0 bases clipped from V and 11 bases from J, the junction kept 16 bases outside the gene matches. CDR1 GITISATS and CDR2 ISYDGTV come from the germline V gene (reference sequence).

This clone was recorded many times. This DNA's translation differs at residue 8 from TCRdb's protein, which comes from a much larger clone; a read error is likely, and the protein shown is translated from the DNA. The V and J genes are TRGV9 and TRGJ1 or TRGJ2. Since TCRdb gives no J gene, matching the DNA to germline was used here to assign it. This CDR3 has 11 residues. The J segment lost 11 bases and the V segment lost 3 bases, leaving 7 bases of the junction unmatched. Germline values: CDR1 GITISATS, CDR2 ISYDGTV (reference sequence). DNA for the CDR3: TGTGCCTTGTGGGAGTTTCTTGAGAAACTCTTT. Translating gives CALWEFLEKLF.

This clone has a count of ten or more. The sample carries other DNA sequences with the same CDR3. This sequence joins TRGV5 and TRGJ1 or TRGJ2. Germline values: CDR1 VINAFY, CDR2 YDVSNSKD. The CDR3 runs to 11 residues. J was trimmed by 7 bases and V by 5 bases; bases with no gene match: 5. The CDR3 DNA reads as TGTGCCACCTGGGGTCGGTATAAGAAACTCTTT. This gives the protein CATWGRYKKLF.

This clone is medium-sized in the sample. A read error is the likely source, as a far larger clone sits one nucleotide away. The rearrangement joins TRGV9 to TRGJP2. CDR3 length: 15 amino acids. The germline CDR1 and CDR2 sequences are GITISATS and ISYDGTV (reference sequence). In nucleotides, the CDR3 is TGTGCCTTGTGGGAGCCGGTCGGTAGTGATTGGACCAAGACGTTT. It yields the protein CALWEPVGSDWTKTF.

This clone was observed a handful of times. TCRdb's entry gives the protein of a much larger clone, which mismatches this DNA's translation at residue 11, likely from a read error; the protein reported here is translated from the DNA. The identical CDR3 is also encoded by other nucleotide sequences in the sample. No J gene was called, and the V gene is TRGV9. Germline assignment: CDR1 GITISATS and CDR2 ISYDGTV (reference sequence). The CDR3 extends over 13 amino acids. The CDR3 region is CALWEDSYYKRLF. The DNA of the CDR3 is TGTGCCTTGTGGGAGGACTCATATTATAAGAGACTCTTT.

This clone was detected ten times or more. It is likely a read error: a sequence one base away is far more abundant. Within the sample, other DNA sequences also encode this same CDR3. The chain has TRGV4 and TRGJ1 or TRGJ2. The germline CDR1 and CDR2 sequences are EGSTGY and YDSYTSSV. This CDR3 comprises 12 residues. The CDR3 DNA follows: TGTGCCACCTGGGTCCACGGCCATAAGAAGCTCTTT. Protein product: CATWVHGHKKLF.

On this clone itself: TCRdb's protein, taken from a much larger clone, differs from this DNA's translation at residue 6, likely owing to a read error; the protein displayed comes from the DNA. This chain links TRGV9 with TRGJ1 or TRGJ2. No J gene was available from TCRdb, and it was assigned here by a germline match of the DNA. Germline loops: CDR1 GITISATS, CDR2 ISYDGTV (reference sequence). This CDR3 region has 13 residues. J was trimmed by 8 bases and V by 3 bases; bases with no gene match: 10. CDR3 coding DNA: TGTGCCTTGTGGGAGTCTATCGGGAATAAGAAACTCTTT. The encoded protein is CALWESIGNKKLF.

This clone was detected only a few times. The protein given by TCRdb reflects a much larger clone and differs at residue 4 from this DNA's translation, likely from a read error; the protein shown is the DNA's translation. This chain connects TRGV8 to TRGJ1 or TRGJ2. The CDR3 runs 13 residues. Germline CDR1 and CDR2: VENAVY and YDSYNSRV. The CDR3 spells CATRDSAYYKKLF. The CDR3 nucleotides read TGTGCCACCCGGGATAGCGCTTATTATAAGAAACTCTTT.

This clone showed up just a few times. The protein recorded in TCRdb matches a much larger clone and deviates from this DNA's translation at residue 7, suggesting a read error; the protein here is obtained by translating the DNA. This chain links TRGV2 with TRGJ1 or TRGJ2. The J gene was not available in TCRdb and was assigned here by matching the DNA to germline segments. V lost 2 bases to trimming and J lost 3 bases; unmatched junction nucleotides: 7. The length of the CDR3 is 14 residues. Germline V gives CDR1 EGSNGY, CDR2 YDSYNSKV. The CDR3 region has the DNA TGTGCCACCTGGGACGCCGTCGCTTATTATAAGAAACTCTTT. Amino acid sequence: CATWDAVAYYKKLF.

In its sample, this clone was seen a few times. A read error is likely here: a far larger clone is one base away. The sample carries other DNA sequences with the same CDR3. CDR3 residues: CATWDVPHYKKLF. CDR3 sequence (DNA): TGTGCCACCTGGGATGTCCCCCATTACAAGAAACTCTTT. V gene TRGV4 combines with J gene TRGJ1 or TRGJ2. No J gene is reported in TCRdb; it was inferred here by comparing the DNA with germline. Per germline, CDR1 EGSTGY and CDR2 YDSYTSSV. The CDR3 is 13 residues long.